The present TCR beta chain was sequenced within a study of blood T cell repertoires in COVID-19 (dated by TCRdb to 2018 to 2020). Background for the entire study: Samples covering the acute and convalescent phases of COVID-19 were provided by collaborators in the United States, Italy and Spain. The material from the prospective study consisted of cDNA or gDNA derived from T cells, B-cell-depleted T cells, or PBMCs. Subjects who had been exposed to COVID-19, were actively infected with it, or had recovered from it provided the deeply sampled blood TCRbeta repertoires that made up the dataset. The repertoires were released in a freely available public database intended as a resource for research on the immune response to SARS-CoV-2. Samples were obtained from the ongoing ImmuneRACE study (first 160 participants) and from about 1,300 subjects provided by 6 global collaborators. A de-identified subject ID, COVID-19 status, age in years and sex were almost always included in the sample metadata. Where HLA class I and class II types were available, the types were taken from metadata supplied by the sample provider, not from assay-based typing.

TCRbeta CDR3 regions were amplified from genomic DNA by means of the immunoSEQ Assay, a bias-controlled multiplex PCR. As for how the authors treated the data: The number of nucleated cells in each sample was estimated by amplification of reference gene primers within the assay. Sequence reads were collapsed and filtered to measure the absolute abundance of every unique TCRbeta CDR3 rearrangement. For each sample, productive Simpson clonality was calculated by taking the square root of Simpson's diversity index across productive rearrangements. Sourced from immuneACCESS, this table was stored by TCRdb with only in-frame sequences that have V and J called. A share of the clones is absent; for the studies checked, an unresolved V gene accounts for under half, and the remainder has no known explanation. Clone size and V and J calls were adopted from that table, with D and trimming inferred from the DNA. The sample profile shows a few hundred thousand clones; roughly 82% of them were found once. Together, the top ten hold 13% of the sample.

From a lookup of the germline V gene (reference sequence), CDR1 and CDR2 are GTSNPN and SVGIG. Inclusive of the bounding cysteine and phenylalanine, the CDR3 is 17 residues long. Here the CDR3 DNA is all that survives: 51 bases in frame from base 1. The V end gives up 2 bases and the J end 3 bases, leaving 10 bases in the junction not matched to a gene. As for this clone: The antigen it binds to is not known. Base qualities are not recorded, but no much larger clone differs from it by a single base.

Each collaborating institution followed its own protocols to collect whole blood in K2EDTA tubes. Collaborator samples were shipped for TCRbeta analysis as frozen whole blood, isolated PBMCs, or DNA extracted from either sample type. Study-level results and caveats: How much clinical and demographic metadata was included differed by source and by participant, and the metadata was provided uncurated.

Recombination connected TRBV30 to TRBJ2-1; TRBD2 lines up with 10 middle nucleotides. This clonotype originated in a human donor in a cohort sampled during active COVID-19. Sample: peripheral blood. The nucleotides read TGTGCCTGGAGTTCAGCCCGGACTAGCGGAATCTACAATGAGCAGTTCTTC. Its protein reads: CAWSSARTSGIYNEQFF.